The 31 T cell receptor beta chains presented below share a single source sample, sequenced in a study of PD-1 blockade in mismatch repair-deficient tumors. Clones were read by immunoSEQ multiplex PCR, and TCRdb kept only the in-frame ones, dropping some. Among 15,000 to 20,000 clones, roughly 84% were seen once, and the ten largest hold over 15%. The sample consisted of PBMCs, taken before pembrolizumab treatment. These receptors were taken from an adult with mismatch repair-deficient cancer.

This clone was found once. V usage is TRBV6-5 and J usage is TRBJ2-5; TRBD2 agrees at 7 bases. Trimming removed 6 bases from V and 2 bases from J; junction bases left unmatched: 6. CDR3 length: 14 residues. The V gene's germline CDR1 is MNHEY and CDR2 SVGAGI. The CDR3 DNA follows: TGTGCCAGCAGCTTACACGGGAGGCAAGAGACCCAGTACTTC. Protein: CASSLHGRQETQYF.

The chain has TRBV30 and TRBJ1-3; D is unclear. Deletions cut 0 bases from V and 0 bases from J, with 9 bases between. This CDR3 has 15 residues. Germline assignment: CDR1 GTSNPN and CDR2 SVGIG (reference sequence). The CDR3 reads CAWSVLGISGNTIYF. CDR3 coding DNA: TGTGCCTGGAGTGTACTCGGGATCTCTGGAAACACCATATATTTT. The whole variable domain, remainder taken from reference TRBV30 and TRBJ1-3, is SQTIHQWPATLVQPVGSPLSLECTVEGTSNPNLYWYRQAAGRGLQLLFYSVGIGQISSEVPQNLSASRPQDRQFILSSKKLLLSDSGFYLCAWSVLGISGNTIYFGEGSWLTVV.

The chain employs TRBV7-9 and TRBJ2-7; 9 positions match TRBD2. Germline trimming cut 4 bases from V and 2 bases from J; bases unmatched to any gene: 6. The germline CDR1 and CDR2 sequences are SEHNR and FQNEAQ (reference sequence). CDR3 length: 15 residues. The CDR3 loop reads CASSSGLARAYEQYF. CDR3 sequence (DNA): TGTGCCAGCAGCTCGGGACTAGCCCGGGCCTACGAGCAGTACTTC. The entire variable domain, with the rest obtained from reference TRBV7-9 and TRBJ2-7, is as follows: DTGVSQNPRHKITKRGQNVTFRCDPISEHNRLYWYRQTLGQGPEFLTYFQNEAQLEKSRLLSDRFSAERPKGSFSTLEIQRTEQGDSAMYLCASSSGLARAYEQYFGPGTRLTVT.

The chain uses TRBV30 and TRBJ1-5; D possibly corresponds to TRBD1 (6 bases). Trimming removed 3 bases from V and 3 bases from J, with 18 bases in between. The CDR3 loop spans 16 amino acids. Germline V lookup: CDR1 GTSNPN, CDR2 SVGIG (reference sequence). CDR3 protein: CAWSPTGRGSNQPQHF. CDR3 nucleotides: TGTGCCTGGAGCCCCACCGGCAGGGGTTCCAATCAGCCCCAGCATTTT.

This clone was seen a handful of times. The chain couples TRBV25-1 to TRBJ2-5; possible D gene TRBD1, 6 bases. CDR1 is MGHDK, CDR2 SYGVNS, per germline. The V end lost 1 base, the J end lost 5 bases, and 11 bases lay between the germline ends. This CDR3 comprises 14 residues. CDR3 nucleotide sequence: TGTGCCAGCAGTGAATCGCAGGGGCTGGAGACCCAGTACTTC. It specifies CASSESQGLETQYF.

V gene TRBV7-2 combines with J gene TRBJ2-3; the D is unclear. This CDR3 comprises 12 residues. The germline gives CDR1 SGHTA, CDR2 FQGNSA. Trimming shortened V by 4 bases and J by 6 bases, and 8 bases separated the two germline ends. The CDR3 loop reads CASSSRWDTQYF. CDR3 DNA: TGTGCCAGCAGCTCGCGGTGGGATACGCAGTATTTT.

The chain carries TRBV18 and TRBJ2-3, with 11 bases matching TRBD2. The J segment lost 5 bases and the V segment lost 3 bases, leaving 10 bases of the junction unmatched. The CDR3 consists of 17 residues. Germline-derived CDR1 and CDR2 are KGHSH and LQKENI. The CDR3 protein is CASSPPGLAAGVDTQYF. The CDR3 DNA reads as TGTGCCAGCTCACCCCCGGGACTAGCGGCCGGGGTAGATACGCAGTATTTT.

V is TRBV25-1 and J is TRBJ1-1, with D possibly matching TRBD1 (5 bases). The CDR3 is made up of 12 amino acids. Germline values: CDR1 MGHDK, CDR2 SYGVNS. V lost 11 bases and J 0 bases, leaving 10 bases between the germline ends. The DNA of the CDR3 is TGTGCCTCCCAGGGTTTGAACACTGAAGCTTTCTTT. Amino acids: CASQGLNTEAFF.

This chain connects TRBV5-3 to TRBJ1-3, with D possibly matching TRBD1 (6 bases). TRBV5-3 is reported as an ORF; its role is uncertain. The CDR3 extends over 15 amino acids. Trimming took 4 bases from V and 0 from J, leaving 11 bases between them. The CDR3 sequence is CARSPQGSSGNTIYF. CDR3 nucleotides: TGTGCCAGAAGCCCCCAGGGGAGCTCTGGAAACACCATATATTTT.

The CDR3 DNA is TGTGCCAGCAGCAGGGACAGTTACGAGCAGTACTTC. Protein sequence: CASSRDSYEQYF. V gene TRBV6-5 combines with J gene TRBJ2-7; 7 nucleotides align to TRBD1. This CDR3 spans 12 amino acids. In germline, CDR1 is MNHEY, CDR2 SVGAGI. J lost 4 bases, V lost 6 bases, and 3 bases had no gene match.

This chain links TRBV11-3 with TRBJ2-5, with 8 bases that match TRBD1. J lost 2 bases, V lost 2 bases, and 4 bases had no gene match. This CDR3 has 15 residues. The germline V gene encodes CDR1 SGHNT and CDR2 YENEEA. The CDR3 nucleotides read TGTGCCAGCAGCTTAAGCCGGACAGGGCAAGAGACCCAGTACTTC. Protein product: CASSLSRTGQETQYF.

There are a few counts of this clone. The chain links TRBV5-5 to TRBJ2-3, with TRBD2 identical over 7 bases. Germline values: CDR1 SGHKS, CDR2 YYEKEE (reference sequence). The V and J ends lost 4 bases and 3 bases, in that order; junction bases with no gene match: 8. The CDR3 totals 15 residues. The CDR3 loop reads CASSPHGRETDTQYF. CDR3 sequence (DNA): TGTGCCAGCAGCCCACACGGGCGGGAGACAGATACGCAGTATTTT. The entire variable domain, with the rest obtained from reference TRBV5-5 and TRBJ2-3, is as follows: DAGVTQSPTHLIKTRGQQVTLRCSPISGHKSVSWYQQVLGQGPQFIFQYYEKEERGRGNFPDRFSARQFPNYSSELNVNALLLGDSALYLCASSPHGRETDTQYFGPGTRLTVL.

The chain carries TRBV4-3 and TRBJ2-1, with 8 bases lining up with TRBD2. Unmatched junction bases numbered 9, after V lost 3 bases and J lost 5 bases. The CDR3 runs to 16 residues. CDR1 and CDR2 from the germline V gene are LGHNA and YSLEER. CDR3 sequence (DNA): TGCGCCAGCAGCCATCTAAGCGGGAGTTCCGACAATGAGCAGTTCTTC. It translates to CASSHLSGSSDNEQFF.

The chain recombines TRBV30 with TRBJ2-7; D is perhaps TRBD1 (5 bases). The CDR3 contains 13 residues. Trimming took 3 bases from V and 6 from J, leaving 15 bases between them. Looked up from germline, CDR1 is GTSNPN and CDR2 is SVGIG (reference sequence). The DNA of the CDR3 is TGTGCCTGGAGAGGGGTAGGGATAGGCGAGCAGTACTTC. This encodes CAWRGVGIGEQYF.

The V call is TRBV7-9, the J call TRBJ2-7, with TRBD2 matching 13 bases. J gave up 1 base and V 5 bases, and 2 bases lay outside the gene matches. Germline V gene lookup returns CDR1 SEHNR and CDR2 FQNEAQ (reference sequence). This CDR3 spans 15 amino acids. The CDR3 spells CASSTTSGRSYEQYF. The DNA of the CDR3 is TGTGCCAGCAGCACGACTAGCGGGAGGTCCTACGAGCAGTACTTC.

The J gene is TRBJ2-1, the V gene TRBV6-5, with D possibly TRBD2 on 5 matching bases. Per the germline V gene, CDR1 is MNHEY and CDR2 is SVGAGI. V shed 6 bases and J shed 3 bases, with 9 bases lying between them. There are 13 residues in the CDR3. CDR3 DNA sequence: TGTGCCAGCAGCCTCCGGGACTACAATGAGCAGTTCTTC. Translated: CASSLRDYNEQFF.

The chain links TRBV7-6 to TRBJ2-5; possibly TRBD2 for D (7 bases). Deletions cut 5 bases from V and 2 bases from J, with 15 bases between. This CDR3 is built from 15 residues. Germline CDR1 and CDR2: SGHVS and FNYEAQ. The CDR3 protein is CASSTLGGGQETQYF. The DNA for the CDR3 is TGTGCCAGCAGCACCCTGGGAGGGGGACAAGAGACCCAGTACTTC.

The rearrangement joins TRBV27 to TRBJ2-3, with TRBD1 matching over 7 bases. Germline V gives CDR1 MNHEY, CDR2 SMNVEV (reference sequence). With 3 bases clipped from V and 5 bases from J, the junction kept 5 bases outside the gene matches. There are 14 residues in the CDR3. CDR3 nucleotides: TGTGCCAGCAGTTTCAACAGGGGTGGAGATACGCAGTATTTT. Protein sequence: CASSFNRGGDTQYF.

V is TRBV30 and J is TRBJ1-1, with D unclear. Germline-derived CDR1 and CDR2 are GTSNPN and SVGIG (reference sequence). Trimming shortened V by 3 bases and J by 3 bases, and 11 bases separated the two germline ends. The CDR3 is made up of 13 amino acids. CDR3 region: CAWSLPQDTEAFF. DNA for the CDR3: TGTGCCTGGAGCCTACCTCAGGACACTGAAGCTTTCTTT.

This clone occurred a few times. This chain uses TRBV23-1 with TRBJ1-1; D gene uncertain. TRBV23-1 is designated an ORF whose function remains uncertain. The germline V and J ends were trimmed by 5 bases and 5 bases, with 3 bases remaining between them. The CDR3 is 10 residues long. Written as DNA, the CDR3 is TGCGCCAGCAGTAAGACTGAAGCTTTCTTT. The encoded protein is CASSKTEAFF.

This clone was picked up a small number of times. The chain is built from TRBV18 and TRBJ2-7; D call uncertain. V gave up 3 bases and J gave up 7 bases, with 13 bases separating them. This CDR3 has 13 residues. Germline-derived CDR1 and CDR2 are KGHSH and LQKENI. CDR3 bases: TGTGCCAGCTCACCGCAACACTCGCGGGAGCAGTACTTC. It yields the protein CASSPQHSREQYF.

This rearrangement joins TRBV5-6 to TRBJ2-3, with 10 bases that match TRBD2. The CDR3 has 17 amino acids. With V trimmed by 0 bases and J by 1 base, 5 bases remained unmatched. Germline-derived CDR1 and CDR2 are SGHDT and YYEEEE. The CDR3 sequence: CASSLEATSGGTDTQYF. As DNA, the CDR3 is TGTGCCAGCAGCTTGGAGGCTACTAGCGGGGGCACAGATACGCAGTATTTT. Filled out from reference TRBV5-6 and TRBJ2-3, the complete variable domain reads DAGVTQSPTHLIKTRGQQVTLRCSPKSGHDTVSWYQQALGQGPQFIFQYYEEEERQRGNFPDRFSGHQFPNYSSELNVNALLLGDSALYLCASSLEATSGGTDTQYFGPGTRLTVL.

The CDR3 here is CASSLRGTVYEQYF. In DNA form, the CDR3 reads TGTGCCAGCAGTTTACGCGGGACAGTTTACGAGCAGTACTTC. The V call is TRBV27, the J call TRBJ2-7; TRBD1 might be the D (7 bases). Germline-derived CDR1 and CDR2 are MNHEY and SMNVEV (reference sequence). There are 14 residues in the CDR3. The V and J ends lost 2 bases and 4 bases respectively, with 12 bases between them.

The chain recombines TRBV7-2 with TRBJ2-1; 10 bases align to TRBD2. This CDR3 contains 17 residues. The V segment lost 6 bases and the J segment 9 bases; nucleotides outside the gene matches: 17. From germline, CDR1 is SGHTA and CDR2 FQGNSA. The CDR3: CASRGRTDLAGVGEQFF. The CDR3 DNA reads TGTGCCAGCAGGGGGCGGACAGACCTAGCGGGAGTCGGTGAGCAGTTCTTC.

This sequence joins TRBV11-3 and TRBJ2-1; no definite D call. Germline V gene sequence: CDR1 SGHNT, CDR2 YENEEA. The CDR3 has 12 residues. V was pared by 5 bases and J by 7 bases, with 9 bases between. CDR3: CASSPFLNEQFF. CDR3 DNA: TGTGCCAGCAGCCCGTTTTTAAATGAGCAGTTCTTC.

The CDR3 DNA is TGCGCCAGCAGCCAACTTAGGCGGAGCGGGAACGACAATGAGCAGTTCTTC. Its translation is CASSQLRRSGNDNEQFF. The chain has TRBV4-1 and TRBJ2-1, with 7 bases aligning to TRBD2. V lost 2 bases and J lost 5; bases outside the gene matches: 12. This CDR3 spans 17 amino acids. Germline assignment: CDR1 MGHRA and CDR2 YSYEKL.

This clone showed up just once. The chain recombines TRBV6-5 with TRBJ2-7; no clear D. CDR1 is MNHEY and CDR2 is SVGAGI in the germline V gene. The CDR3 loop spans 12 amino acids. Deletions cut 5 bases from V and 1 base from J, with 6 bases between. This CDR3 is CASSEGSYEQYF. The DNA for the CDR3 is TGTGCCAGCAGTGAAGGATCCTACGAGCAGTACTTC.

The chain employs TRBV6-5 and TRBJ2-1, with 13 bases identical to TRBD2. CDR1 is MNHEY and CDR2 is SVGAGI in the germline V gene. V lost 2 bases and J lost 8; bases outside the gene matches: 6. CDR3 size: 16 residues. CDR3 residues: CASSYRGTSGTDEQFF. The CDR3 coding sequence is TGTGCCAGCAGTTACCGAGGGACTAGCGGGACTGATGAGCAGTTCTTC.

The chain combines TRBV7-9 with TRBJ1-2; TRBD1 might be the D (6 bases). The CDR3 sequence is 14 residues long. V lost 3 bases to trimming and J lost 4 bases, with 12 bases between them. Germline values: CDR1 SEHNR, CDR2 FQNEAQ (reference sequence). DNA for the CDR3: TGTGCCAGCAGCTTTGGGGGGCAGATCTATGGCTACACCTTC. This codes for CASSFGGQIYGYTF. Full variable domain (missing parts from reference TRBV7-9 and TRBJ1-2): DTGVSQNPRHKITKRGQNVTFRCDPISEHNRLYWYRQTLGQGPEFLTYFQNEAQLEKSRLLSDRFSAERPKGSFSTLEIQRTEQGDSAMYLCASSFGGQIYGYTFGSGTRLTVV.

The count of this clone is one. This sequence joins TRBV2 and TRBJ2-2; 8 nucleotides align to TRBD2. The CDR3 totals 13 residues. Germline CDR1 reads SNHLY; CDR2 reads FYNNEI. V was clipped by 9 bases and J by 6 bases; unmatched bases: 6. CDR3 nucleotides: TGTGCCAGTAGAGCGGGAGAAGCCGGGGAGCTGTTTTTT. This encodes CASRAGEAGELFF. The full variable domain, its missing parts supplied by reference TRBV2 and TRBJ2-2, is EPEVTQTPSHQVTQMGQEVILRCVPISNHLYFYWYRQILGQKVEFLVSFYNNEISEKSEIFDDQFSVERPDGSNFTLKIRSTKLEDSAMYFCASRAGEAGELFFGEGSRLTVL.

CDR3 coding DNA: TGTGCCAGCACTAAGGTCGGAGATCACTACACCTTC. It is translated as CASTKVGDHYTF. The chain carries TRBV6-1 and TRBJ1-2, with D hard to call. V lost 7 bases and J 10 bases, leaving 16 bases between the germline ends. Germline V gene data show CDR1 as MNHNS and CDR2 as SASEGT. The CDR3 length is 12 residues.